The entry below describes one TCR beta chain. What it recognizes is unknown. This record comes from a study of T cell responses to AZD1222 COVID-19 vaccine. Analyses pooled second doses at about 4 or about 12 weeks. Method: immunoSEQ multiplex PCR; TCRdb's copy keeps in-frame clones and lacks some. The table has about 150,000 clones, around 90% seen once; the top ten hold 3% to 3.5%. General study points: Increased Spike-specific TCR breadth and depth were observed after two AZD1222 doses.

The input for sequencing was peripheral blood, taken 28 days after the second AZD1222 dose. The TCR sequence derives from an adult who received the AZD1222 COVID-19 vaccine.

CDR3 protein: CASMRGTGSGTEAFF. Written as DNA, the CDR3 is TGTGCCAGTATGAGGGGGACAGGGTCGGGCACTGAAGCTTTCTTT. V and J are TRBV19 and TRBJ1-1; 9 bases are shared with TRBD1. Germline assignment: CDR1 LNHDA and CDR2 SQIVND (reference sequence). V lost 7 bases and J lost 4; bases outside the gene matches: 10. This CDR3 comprises 15 residues.